One and the same sample provided the 18 T cell receptor beta chains below, sequenced in a study of T cells in Graves' hyperthyroidism and ophthalmopathy. Researchers amplified the TCR beta CDR3 regions from RNA transcripts. The HTBI primer set served for first-round RT-PCR of the TCR CDR3. TCRdb reprocessed the multiplex PCR reads via MiXCR and lists one record per CDR3 protein. This table holds a few hundred thousand distinct CDR3 sequences, around 25% found once. The sequenced material came from blood. These receptors came from a man aged 50 to 60 with Graves' hyperthyroidism.

This clonotype was observed a few times. V usage is TRBV7-3 and J usage is TRBJ2-1, with D perhaps matching TRBD1 (5 bases). Germline V gene data show CDR1 as SGHTA and CDR2 as FQGTGA. The CDR3 is 15 amino acids. V gave up 5 bases and J gave up 5 bases, with 16 bases separating them. The CDR3 region has the DNA TGTGCCAGCAGCAGAGACAGATCTCAGAACAATGAGCAGTTCTTC. Protein product: CASSRDRSQNNEQFF.

This clonotype showed up many times. This rearrangement joins TRBV3-1 to TRBJ1-1, with D possibly being TRBD1 (6 bases). Germline V gene lookup returns CDR1 LGHDT and CDR2 YNNKEL (reference sequence). The CDR3 spans 14 residues. V was shortened by 4 bases and J by 5 bases, with 14 bases between the two germline ends. This CDR3 is CASSPAGVLTEAFF. The CDR3 DNA reads TGTGCCAGCAGCCCCGCAGGGGTTTTGACTGAAGCTTTCTTT.

Many counts were recorded for this clonotype. The V gene is TRBV12-3 or TRBV12-4, the J gene TRBJ1-5; a possible D gene is TRBD1 (5 bases). The V end lost 5 bases, the J end lost 1 base, and 9 bases lay between the germline ends. CDR3 length: 14 residues. The CDR3 nucleotides are TGTGCCAGCAGTCCCCGGGACAGCAATCAGCCCCAGCATTTT. It encodes CASSPRDSNQPQHF.

This sequence joins TRBV3-1 and TRBJ2-5; maybe TRBD2 (5 bases). Germline V gene lookup returns CDR1 LGHDT and CDR2 YNNKEL (reference sequence). The CDR3 consists of 14 residues. V was clipped by 1 base and J by 9 bases, with 15 bases between them. The CDR3 loop reads CASSQARGRLPQYF. CDR3 coding DNA: TGTGCCAGCAGCCAAGCCCGGGGAAGATTGCCCCAGTACTTC.

Only a few counts were recorded for this clonotype. The V gene is TRBV28, the J gene TRBJ2-3; 7 bases agree with TRBD2. Trimming removed 6 bases from V and 6 bases from J; junction bases left unmatched: 12. Germline V CDR1 and CDR2: MDHEN, SYDVKM. The length of the CDR3 is 15 residues. The chain's CDR3 is CASSSASGASDTQYF. CDR3 DNA sequence: TGTGCCAGCAGCTCCGCTAGCGGAGCCTCGGATACGCAGTATTTT.

J is TRBJ2-3 and V is TRBV20-1; TRBD2 matches 9 bases. Germline values: CDR1 DFQATT, CDR2 SNEGSKA (reference sequence). The CDR3 is made up of 19 amino acids. With 6 bases clipped from V and 5 bases from J, the junction kept 24 bases outside the gene matches. The DNA for the CDR3 is TGCAGTGCCAACCCGAACTTCGCTAGCGGGACCATGTGGGTAGATACGCAGTATTTT. Protein product: CSANPNFASGTMWVDTQYF.

The sample holds a few counts of this clonotype. The chain joins TRBV6-2 or TRBV6-3 to TRBJ2-7, with no clear D. The CDR3 spans 13 residues. Germline-derived CDR1 and CDR2 are MNHEY and SVGEGT. The germline V and J ends were trimmed by 3 bases and 0 bases, with 6 bases remaining between them. CDR3 region: CASSYLVSYEQYF. The CDR3 DNA sequence: TGTGCCAGCAGTTATCTTGTCTCCTACGAGCAGTACTTC.

This sequence joins TRBV11-2 and TRBJ2-7, with 9 bases fitting TRBD1. The CDR3 spans 13 residues. Germline V gene data show CDR1 as SGHAT and CDR2 as FQNNGV. Trimming removed 4 bases from V and 11 bases from J; junction bases left unmatched: 9. CDR3 residues: CASSSPGQGGKYF. CDR3 nucleotide sequence: TGTGCCAGCAGCTCGCCGGGACAGGGTGGCAAGTACTTC.

This chain uses TRBV30 with TRBJ2-4, with TRBD2 identical over 7 bases. Germline V lookup: CDR1 GTSNPN, CDR2 SVGIG (reference sequence). The CDR3 has 12 residues. For the CDR3, the DNA is TGTGCGTTAAAGGGAGGGCCGAACATTCAGTACTTC. It translates to CALKGGPNIQYF.

This chain joins TRBV12-5 and TRBJ2-1; D remains unclear. Trimming took 6 bases from V and 8 from J, leaving 11 bases between them. CDR1 is LGHNT, CDR2 FRNRAP, per germline. The CDR3 totals 12 residues. CDR3 in DNA: TGTGCTAGTGGCCCGATGAGCGATGAGCAGTTCTTC. Amino acid sequence: CASGPMSDEQFF.

This clonotype was found a few times. The V call is TRBV30, the J call TRBJ1-1, with D tentatively TRBD1 (6 bases). Trimming stripped 7 bases from V and 11 bases from J, with 17 bases between. This CDR3 comprises 11 residues. Germline CDR1 GTSNPN, CDR2 SVGIG (reference sequence). The DNA for the CDR3 is TGTGCCTCTTTCCCTGGGACACCGGCTTTCTTT. This gives the protein CASFPGTPAFF.

The chain combines TRBV2 with TRBJ2-7, with 8 bases matching TRBD2. V lost 6 bases and J lost 4; bases outside the gene matches: 14. Germline-derived CDR1 and CDR2 are SNHLY and FYNNEI. This CDR3 is built from 16 residues. DNA of the CDR3: TGTGCCAGCAGCGGGTCTGGGAGCGGGAGTTTTTACGAGCAGTACTTC. It specifies CASSGSGSGSFYEQYF.

This clonotype was observed a handful of times. The chain has TRBV7-6 and TRBJ2-3; TRBD2 matches at 7 bases. Germline assignment: CDR1 SGHVS and CDR2 FNYEAQ. The CDR3 length is 15 residues. Trimming cost V 6 bases and J 2 bases; bases outside gene matches: 8. In nucleotides, the CDR3 is TGTGCCAGCAGTCGGACTAGGGATCACACAGATACGCAGTATTTT. This translates into CASSRTRDHTDTQYF.

The chain joins TRBV10-1 to TRBJ2-7; 10 positions agree with TRBD2. The germline gives CDR1 WNHNN, CDR2 SYGVQD (reference sequence). There are 15 residues in the CDR3. Trimming removed 3 bases from V and 5 bases from J; junction bases left unmatched: 7. CDR3 amino acids: CASSDPGTSVHEQYF. CDR3 nucleotide sequence: TGCGCCAGCAGTGATCCCGGGACTAGCGTTCACGAGCAGTACTTC.

Comment on this clonotype: A junction end diverges from the germline sequence, so it may reflect a read error. The chain is built from TRBV7-9 and TRBJ2-5; D is possibly TRBD2 (5 bases). This CDR3 contains 14 residues. Germline V gene data show CDR1 as SEHNR and CDR2 as FQNEAQ (reference sequence). CDR3 protein: CASSLVDYQKTQYF. The DNA for the CDR3 is TGTGCCAGCAGCTTAGTCGACTACCAAAAGACCCAGTACTTC.

The chain recombines TRBV19 with TRBJ1-4, with D perhaps TRBD1 (6 bases). Between the trimmed V and J ends, which lost 5 bases and 1 base, there was a span of 11 bases. This CDR3 comprises 15 residues. Germline V lookup: CDR1 LNHDA, CDR2 SQIVND (reference sequence). The CDR3 DNA sequence: TGTGCCAGTAGTGATCAGGGGAGAACTAATGAAAAACTGTTTTTT. It encodes CASSDQGRTNEKLFF.

This chain connects TRBV28 to TRBJ1-2; D might be TRBD1 (6 bases). This CDR3 spans 17 amino acids. Germline values: CDR1 MDHEN, CDR2 SYDVKM. The V gene lost 7 bases and the J gene lost 4 bases, with 25 bases spanning the gap. The CDR3 loop reads CASKPHRESGAFYGYTF. As DNA, the CDR3 is TGTGCCAGCAAGCCCCACAGAGAGTCAGGGGCCTTCTATGGCTACACCTTC.

The sample holds a few counts of this clonotype. The chain employs TRBV7-9 and TRBJ2-1; no clear D gene. Trimming stripped 1 base from V and 8 bases from J, with 12 bases between. The CDR3 runs 14 residues. CDR1 and CDR2 from the germline V gene are SEHNR and FQNEAQ (reference sequence). The CDR3 bases are TGTGCCAGCAGCTTAGGGACCCTTGATGATGAGCAGTTCTTC. Translating gives CASSLGTLDDEQFF.